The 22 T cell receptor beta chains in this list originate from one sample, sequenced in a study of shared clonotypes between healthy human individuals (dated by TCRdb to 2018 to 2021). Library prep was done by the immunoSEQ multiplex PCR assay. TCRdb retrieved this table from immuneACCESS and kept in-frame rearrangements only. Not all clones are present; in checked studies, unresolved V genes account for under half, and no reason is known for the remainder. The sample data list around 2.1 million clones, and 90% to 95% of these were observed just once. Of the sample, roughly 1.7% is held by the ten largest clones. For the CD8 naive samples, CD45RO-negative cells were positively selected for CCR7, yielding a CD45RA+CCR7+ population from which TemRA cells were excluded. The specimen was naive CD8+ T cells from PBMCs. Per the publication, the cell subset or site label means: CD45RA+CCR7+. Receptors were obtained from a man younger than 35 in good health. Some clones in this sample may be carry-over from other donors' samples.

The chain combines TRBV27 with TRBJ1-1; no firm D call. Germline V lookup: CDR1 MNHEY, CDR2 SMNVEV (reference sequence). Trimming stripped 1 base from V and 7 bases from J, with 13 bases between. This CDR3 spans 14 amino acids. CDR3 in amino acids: CASSLFSPGVEAFF. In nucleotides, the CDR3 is TGTGCCAGCAGTTTATTTTCCCCAGGCGTTGAAGCTTTCTTT.

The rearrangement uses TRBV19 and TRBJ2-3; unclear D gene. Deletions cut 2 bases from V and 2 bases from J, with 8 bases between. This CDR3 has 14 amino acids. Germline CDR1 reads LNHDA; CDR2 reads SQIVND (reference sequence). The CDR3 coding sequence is TGTGCCAGTAGTATACCAAAAGACACAGATACGCAGTATTTT. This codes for CASSIPKDTDTQYF.

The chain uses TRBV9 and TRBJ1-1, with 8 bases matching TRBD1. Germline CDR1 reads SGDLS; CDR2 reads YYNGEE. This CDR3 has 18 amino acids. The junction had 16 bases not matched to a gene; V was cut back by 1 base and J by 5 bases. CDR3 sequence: CASSVIMSLTGAGTEAFF. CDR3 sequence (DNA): TGTGCCAGCAGCGTAATAATGAGTCTGACAGGGGCGGGAACTGAAGCTTTCTTT.

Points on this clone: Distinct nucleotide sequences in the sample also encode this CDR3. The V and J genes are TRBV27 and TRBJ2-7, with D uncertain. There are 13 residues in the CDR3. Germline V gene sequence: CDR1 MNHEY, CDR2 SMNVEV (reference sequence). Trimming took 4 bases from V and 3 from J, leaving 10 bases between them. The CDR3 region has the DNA TGTGCCAGCAGTTCCGGACCCAGCTACGAGCAGTACTTC. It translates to CASSSGPSYEQYF.

CDR3 in amino acids: CASITRQWAYEQYF. In DNA, the CDR3 is TGTGCCAGCATCACCCGACAGTGGGCCTACGAGCAGTACTTC. V and J are TRBV13 and TRBJ2-7; D may be TRBD1 (5 bases). The germline V gene has CDR1 PRHDT and CDR2 FYEKMQ (reference sequence). This CDR3 has 14 amino acids. V gave up 7 bases and J gave up 2 bases, with 15 bases separating them.

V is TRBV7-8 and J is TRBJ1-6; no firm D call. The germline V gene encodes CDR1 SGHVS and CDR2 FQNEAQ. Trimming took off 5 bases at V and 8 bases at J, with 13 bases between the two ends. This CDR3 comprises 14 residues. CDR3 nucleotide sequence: TGTGCCAGCAGCCTGGAACTAGGATATTCACCCCTCCACTTT. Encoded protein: CASSLELGYSPLHF.

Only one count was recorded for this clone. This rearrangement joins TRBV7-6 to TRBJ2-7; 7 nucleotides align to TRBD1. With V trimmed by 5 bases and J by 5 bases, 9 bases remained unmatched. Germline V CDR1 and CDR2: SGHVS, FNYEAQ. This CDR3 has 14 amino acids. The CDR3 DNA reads TGTGCCAGCAGCCCGACAGGGTTTTTGCACGAGCAGTACTTC. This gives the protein CASSPTGFLHEQYF.

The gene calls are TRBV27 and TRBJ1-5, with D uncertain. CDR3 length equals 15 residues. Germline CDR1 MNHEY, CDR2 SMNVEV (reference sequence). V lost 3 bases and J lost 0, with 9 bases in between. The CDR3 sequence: CASSLARYSNQPQHF. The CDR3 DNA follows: TGTGCCAGCAGTTTGGCTCGCTATAGCAATCAGCCCCAGCATTTT.

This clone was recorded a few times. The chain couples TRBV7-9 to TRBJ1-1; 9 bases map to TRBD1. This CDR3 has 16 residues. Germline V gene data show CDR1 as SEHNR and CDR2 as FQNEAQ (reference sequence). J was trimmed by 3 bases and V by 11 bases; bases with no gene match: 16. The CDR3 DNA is TGTGCCTGGGACCCAAGGGGACAGGGTAGGGACACTGAAGCTTTCTTT. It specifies CAWDPRGQGRDTEAFF.

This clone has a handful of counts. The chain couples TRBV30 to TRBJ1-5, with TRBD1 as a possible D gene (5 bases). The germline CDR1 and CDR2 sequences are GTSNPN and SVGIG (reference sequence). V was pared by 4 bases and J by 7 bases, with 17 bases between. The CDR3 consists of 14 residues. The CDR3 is CAWTMGRGGQPQHF. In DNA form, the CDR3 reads TGTGCCTGGACCATGGGGAGGGGAGGACAGCCCCAGCATTTT.

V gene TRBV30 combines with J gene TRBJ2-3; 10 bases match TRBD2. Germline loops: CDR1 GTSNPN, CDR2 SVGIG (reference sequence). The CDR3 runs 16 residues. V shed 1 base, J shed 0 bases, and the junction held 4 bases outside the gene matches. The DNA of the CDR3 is TGTGCCTGGAGTGGCGGACTAGCGGCTAGCACAGATACGCAGTATTTT. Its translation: CAWSGGLAASTDTQYF.

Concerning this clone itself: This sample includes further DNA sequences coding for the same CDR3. The CDR3 sequence: CASSLPGQGSYEQYF. CDR3 DNA: TGCGCCAGCAGCTTACCGGGACAGGGGTCGTACGAGCAGTACTTC. The J gene is TRBJ2-7, the V gene TRBV5-1, with 10 bases matching TRBD1. The CDR3 contains 15 residues. In germline, CDR1 is SGHRS, CDR2 YFSETQ. J lost 4 bases, V lost 2 bases, and 6 bases had no gene match.

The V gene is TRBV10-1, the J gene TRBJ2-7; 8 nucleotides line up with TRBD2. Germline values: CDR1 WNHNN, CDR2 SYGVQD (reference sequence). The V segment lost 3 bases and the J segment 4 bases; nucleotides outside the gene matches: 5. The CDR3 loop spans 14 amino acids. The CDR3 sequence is CASSDPREGYEQYF. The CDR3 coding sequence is TGCGCCAGCAGTGACCCCCGGGAGGGTTACGAGCAGTACTTC.

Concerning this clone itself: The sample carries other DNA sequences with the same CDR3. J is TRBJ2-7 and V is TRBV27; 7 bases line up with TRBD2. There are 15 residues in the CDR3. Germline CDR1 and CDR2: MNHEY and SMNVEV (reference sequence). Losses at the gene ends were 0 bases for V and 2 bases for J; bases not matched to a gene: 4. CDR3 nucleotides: TGTGCCAGCAGTTTATCGGCGGGAGTCCCCTACGAGCAGTACTTC. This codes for CASSLSAGVPYEQYF.

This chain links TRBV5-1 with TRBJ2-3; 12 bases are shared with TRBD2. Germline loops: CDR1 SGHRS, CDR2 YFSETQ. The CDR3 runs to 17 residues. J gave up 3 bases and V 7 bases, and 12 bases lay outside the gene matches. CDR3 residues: CASRLAGDWSGTDTQYF. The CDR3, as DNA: TGCGCCAGCCGACTAGCGGGAGATTGGAGCGGGACAGATACGCAGTATTTT.

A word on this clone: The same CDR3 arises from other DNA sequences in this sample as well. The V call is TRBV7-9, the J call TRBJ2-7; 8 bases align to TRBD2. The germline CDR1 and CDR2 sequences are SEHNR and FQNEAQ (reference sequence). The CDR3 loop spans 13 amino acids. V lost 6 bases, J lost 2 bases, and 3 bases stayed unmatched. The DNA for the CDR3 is TGTGCCAGCAGTTTCGGGGGGGCCTACGAGCAGTACTTC. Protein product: CASSFGGAYEQYF.

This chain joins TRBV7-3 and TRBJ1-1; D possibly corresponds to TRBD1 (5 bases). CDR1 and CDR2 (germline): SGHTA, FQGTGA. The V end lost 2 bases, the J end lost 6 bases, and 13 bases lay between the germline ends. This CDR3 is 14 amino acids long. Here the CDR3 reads CASSLFGASAEAFF. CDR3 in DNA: TGTGCCAGCAGCTTATTTGGGGCCTCGGCTGAAGCTTTCTTT.

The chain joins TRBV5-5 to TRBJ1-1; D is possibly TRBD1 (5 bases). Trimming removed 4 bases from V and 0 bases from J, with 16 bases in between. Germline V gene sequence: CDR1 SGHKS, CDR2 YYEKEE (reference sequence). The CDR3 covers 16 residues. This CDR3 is CASSIGAPYMNTEAFF. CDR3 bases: TGTGCCAGCAGCATCGGGGCCCCTTACATGAACACTGAAGCTTTCTTT.

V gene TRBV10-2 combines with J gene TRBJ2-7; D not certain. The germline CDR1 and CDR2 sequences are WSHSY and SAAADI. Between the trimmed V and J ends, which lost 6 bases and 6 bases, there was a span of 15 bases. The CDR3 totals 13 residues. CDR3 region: CASRDVGLAEQYF. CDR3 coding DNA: TGCGCCAGCAGAGACGTGGGTCTGGCCGAGCAGTACTTC.

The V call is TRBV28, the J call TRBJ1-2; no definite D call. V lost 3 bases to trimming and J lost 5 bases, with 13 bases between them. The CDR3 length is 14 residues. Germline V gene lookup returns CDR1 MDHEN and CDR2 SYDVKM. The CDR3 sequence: CASSLTGPLYGYTF. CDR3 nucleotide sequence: TGTGCCAGCAGTTTGACCGGACCCCTTTATGGCTACACCTTC.

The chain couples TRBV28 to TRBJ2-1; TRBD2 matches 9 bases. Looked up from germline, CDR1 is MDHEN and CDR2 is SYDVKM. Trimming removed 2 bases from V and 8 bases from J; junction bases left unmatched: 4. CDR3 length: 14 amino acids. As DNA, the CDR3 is TGTGCCAGCAGTTTAAGCGGGAGGTATTATGAGCAGTTCTTC. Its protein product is CASSLSGRYYEQFF.

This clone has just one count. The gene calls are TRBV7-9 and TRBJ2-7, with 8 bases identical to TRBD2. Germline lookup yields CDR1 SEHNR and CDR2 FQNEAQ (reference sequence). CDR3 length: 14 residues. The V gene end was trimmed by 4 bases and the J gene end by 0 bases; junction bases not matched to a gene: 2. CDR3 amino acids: CASSSTSVSYEQYF. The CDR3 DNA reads TGTGCCAGCAGCTCGACTAGCGTCTCCTACGAGCAGTACTTC. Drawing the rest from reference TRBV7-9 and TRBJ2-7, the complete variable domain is DTGVSQNPRHKITKRGQNVTFRCDPISEHNRLYWYRQTLGQGPEFLTYFQNEAQLEKSRLLSDRFSAERPKGSFSTLEIQRTEQGDSAMYLCASSSTSVSYEQYFGPGTRLTVT.